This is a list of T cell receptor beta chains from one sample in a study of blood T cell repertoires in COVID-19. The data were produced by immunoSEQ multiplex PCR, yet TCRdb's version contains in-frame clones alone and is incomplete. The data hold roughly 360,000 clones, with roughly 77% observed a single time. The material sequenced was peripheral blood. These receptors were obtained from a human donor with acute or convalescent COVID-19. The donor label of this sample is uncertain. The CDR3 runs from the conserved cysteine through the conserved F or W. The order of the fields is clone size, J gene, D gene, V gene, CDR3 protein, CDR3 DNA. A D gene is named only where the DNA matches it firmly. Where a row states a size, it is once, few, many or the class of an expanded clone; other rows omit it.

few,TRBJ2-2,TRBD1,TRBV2,CASSWDRKTGELFF,TGTGCCAGCAGTTGGGACAGGAAGACCGGGGAGCTGTTTTTT
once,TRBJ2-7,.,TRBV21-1,CASSKELDRVTYEQYF,TGTGCCAGCAGCAAAGAATTGGACAGGGTTACCTACGAGCAGTACTTC
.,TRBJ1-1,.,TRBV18,CASRQIMNTEAFF,TGTGCCAGCCGACAGATTATGAACACTGAAGCTTTCTTT
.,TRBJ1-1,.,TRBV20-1,CSASGSEQAFF,TGCAGTGCTAGCGGTTCGGAGCAAGCTTTCTTT
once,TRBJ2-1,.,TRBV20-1,CSAGGSRGEQFF,TGCAGTGCTGGTGGGAGTAGGGGTGAGCAGTTCTTC
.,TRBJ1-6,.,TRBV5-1,CASSPWTENSPLHF,TGCGCCAGCAGCCCCTGGACAGAAAATTCACCCCTCCACTTT
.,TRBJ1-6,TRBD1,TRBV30,CAWRVQDRRPNSPLHF,TGTGCCTGGAGAGTACAGGACAGGAGACCGAATTCACCCCTCCACTTT
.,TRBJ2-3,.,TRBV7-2,CASSLRTGRADTQYF,TGTGCCAGCAGCCTTCGGACAGGGAGGGCAGATACGCAGTATTTT
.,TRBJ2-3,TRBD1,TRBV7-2,CASSTPQGASDTQYF,TGTGCCAGCAGCACCCCACAGGGGGCCAGCGATACGCAGTATTTT
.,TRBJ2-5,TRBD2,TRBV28,CASSGGRETQYF,TGTGCCAGCAGTGGCGGGAGAGAGACCCAGTACTTC
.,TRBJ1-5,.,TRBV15,CATTLGGRDQPQHF,TGTGCCACGACACTAGGGGGTAGAGATCAGCCCCAGCATTTT
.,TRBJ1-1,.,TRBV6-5,CASKNRRMNTEAFF,TGTGCCAGCAAGAACAGGCGGATGAACACTGAAGCTTTCTTT
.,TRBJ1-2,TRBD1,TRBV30,CAWSVGWGRDRGRNGYTF,TGTGCCTGGAGTGTAGGTTGGGGACGGGACAGGGGGCGTAATGGCTACACCTTC
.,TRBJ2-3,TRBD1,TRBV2,CASSIIRTGTSTDTQYF,TGTGCCAGCAGTATAATTCGGACAGGCACTAGCACAGATACGCAGTATTTT
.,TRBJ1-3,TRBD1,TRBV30,CAWLDRAISGNTIYF,TGTGCCTGGCTTGACAGGGCCATCTCTGGAAACACCATATATTTT
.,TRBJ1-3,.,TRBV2,CASKMAGTGNTIYF,TGTGCCAGCAAAATGGCGGGGACTGGAAACACCATATATTTT
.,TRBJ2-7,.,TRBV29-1,CSAYPPRGSEQYF,TGCAGCGCCTACCCGCCCAGGGGAAGCGAGCAGTACTTC
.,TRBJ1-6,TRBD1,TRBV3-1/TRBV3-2,CASSQGGQGSPLHF,TGTGCCAGCAGCCAAGGGGGACAGGGGTCACCCCTCCACTTT
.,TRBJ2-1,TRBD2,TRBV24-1,CATSDSGGTSGIGEQFF,TGTGCCACCAGTGACTCTGGTGGGACTAGCGGGATCGGTGAGCAGTTCTTC
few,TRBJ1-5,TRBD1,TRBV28,CASRVGTGYQPQHF,TGTGCCAGCAGAGTAGGGACAGGGTATCAGCCCCAGCATTTT
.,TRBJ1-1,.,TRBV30,CAWSVGGTEAFF,TGTGCCTGGAGTGTAGGAGGCACTGAAGCTTTCTTT
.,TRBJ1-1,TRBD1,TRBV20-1,CSASTVTSPRTGGITEAFF,TGCAGTGCCAGTACCGTCACCTCGCCTCGAACAGGGGGAATCACTGAAGCTTTCTTT
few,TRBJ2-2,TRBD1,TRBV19,CASSMFRDWTGRTGELFF,TGTGCCAGTAGTATGTTCAGGGATTGGACAGGGCGCACCGGGGAGCTGTTTTTT
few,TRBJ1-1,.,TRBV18,CASSPAARLNTEAFF,TGTGCCAGCTCACCCGCTGCCAGGCTGAACACTGAAGCTTTCTTT
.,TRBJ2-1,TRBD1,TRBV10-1,CASSEQGAGEQFF,TGCGCCAGCAGTGAACAGGGGGCAGGGGAGCAGTTCTTC
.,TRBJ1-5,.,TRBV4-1,CASSQQGRVNSNQPQHF,TGCGCCAGCAGCCAACAGGGGCGGGTAAATAGCAATCAGCCCCAGCATTTT
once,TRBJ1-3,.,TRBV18,CASSPLGTRTDPGNTIYF,TGTGCCAGCTCACCACTCGGAACAAGGACAGATCCTGGAAACACCATATATTTT
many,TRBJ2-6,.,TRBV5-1,CASSFTGLYGANVLTF,TGCGCCAGCAGCTTTACAGGGCTTTATGGGGCCAACGTCCTGACTTTC
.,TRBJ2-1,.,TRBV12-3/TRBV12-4,CASSPGPSNFF,TGTGCCAGCAGCCCTGGGCCAAGCAATTTCTTC
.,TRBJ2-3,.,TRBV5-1,CASSGGTDTQYF,TGCGCCAGCAGCGGCGGGACAGATACGCAGTATTTT
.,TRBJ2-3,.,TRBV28,CASSAGGTDTQYF,TGTGCCAGCAGCGCAGGGGGCACAGATACGCAGTATTTT
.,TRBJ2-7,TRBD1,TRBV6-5,CASSYSYRGNEQYF,TGTGCCAGCAGTTACTCTTACAGGGGCAACGAGCAGTACTTC
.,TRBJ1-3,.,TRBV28,CASSPGNGNTIYF,TGTGCCAGCAGTCCAGGCAACGGAAACACCATATATTTT
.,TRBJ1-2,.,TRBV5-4,CASSLAGINYGYTF,TGTGCCAGCAGCTTGGCAGGGATTAACTATGGCTACACCTTC
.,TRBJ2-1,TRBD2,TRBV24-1,CATSDLSPGGVANEQFF,TGTGCCACCAGTGATTTGTCGCCGGGGGGTGTGGCCAATGAGCAGTTCTTC
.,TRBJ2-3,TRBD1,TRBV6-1,CASSEYWTGNTDTQYF,TGTGCCAGCAGTGAATACTGGACAGGGAACACAGATACGCAGTATTTT
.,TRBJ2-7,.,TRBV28,CASSSFLEQYF,TGTGCCAGCAGTTCCTTTCTCGAGCAGTACTTC
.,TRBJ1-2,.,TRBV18,CASSPAGFYGYTF,TGTGCCAGCTCACCAGCGGGTTTCTATGGCTACACCTTC
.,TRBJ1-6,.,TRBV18,CASSPFDSSPLHF,TGTGCCAGCTCACCGTTCGACAGTTCACCCCTCCACTTT
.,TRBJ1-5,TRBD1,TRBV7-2,CASNTGGNQPQHF,TGTGCCAGCAACACAGGGGGCAATCAGCCCCAGCATTTT
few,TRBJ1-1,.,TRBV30,CAWSVLGGTEAFF,TGTGCCTGGAGTGTTCTGGGAGGGACTGAAGCTTTCTTT
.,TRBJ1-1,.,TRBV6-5,CASKLSGRATEAFF,TGTGCCAGCAAGTTATCGGGCAGGGCCACTGAAGCTTTCTTT
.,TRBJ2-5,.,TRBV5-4,CASSFRSGQETQYF,TGTGCCAGCAGCTTTCGTTCCGGTCAAGAGACCCAGTACTTC
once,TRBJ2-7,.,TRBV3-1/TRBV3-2,CASSLSPRQGEQYF,TGTGCCAGCAGCCTATCTCCCCGACAAGGCGAGCAGTACTTC
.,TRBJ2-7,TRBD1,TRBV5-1,CASSLGDRGGYEQYF,TGCGCCAGCAGCTTGGGGGACAGGGGCGGCTACGAGCAGTACTTC
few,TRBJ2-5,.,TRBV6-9,CASSSKKVACPETQYF,TGTGCCAGCAGTTCGAAGAAGGTAGCTTGCCCAGAGACCCAGTACTTC
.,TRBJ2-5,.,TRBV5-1,CASSKTREETQYF,TGCGCCAGCAGCAAGACACGGGAGGAGACCCAGTACTTC
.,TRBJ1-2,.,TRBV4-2,CASRTTNPGQNYGYTF,TGTGCCAGCAGAACCACAAATCCAGGGCAAAACTATGGCTACACCTTC
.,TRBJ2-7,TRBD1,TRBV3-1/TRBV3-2,CASSSKATGGSYEQYF,TGTGCCAGCAGCTCAAAAGCTACAGGGGGCTCCTACGAGCAGTACTTC
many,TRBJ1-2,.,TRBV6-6,CASSYSLGLGGYTF,TGTGCCAGCAGTTACTCACTGGGGCTGGGGGGCTACACCTTC
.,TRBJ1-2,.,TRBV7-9,CASSPTEDYGYTF,TGTGCCAGCAGCCCGACGGAGGACTATGGCTACACCTTC